The entry that follows covers one T cell receptor beta chain sequence. The sample belongs to a study of control samples from healthy donors and cancer patients. Germline V gene sequence: CDR1 SGHTS, CDR2 YDEGEE. V lost 1 base, J lost 0 bases, and 11 bases lay in between. The CDR3 covers 16 residues. TCRdb's table, derived via immunoSEQ multiplex PCR, lists solely in-frame clones and lacks some. The table shows around 94,000 clones, with about 90% occurring only once. Sequencing was done on a sample of blood. The chain links TRBV5-8 to TRBJ2-1, with D uncertain. The TCR sequence derives from a woman between 18 and 30 years old in good health. The CDR3 DNA reads as TGTGCCAGCAGCTTGCCTAGAAAATCCTCCTACAATGAGCAGTTCTTC. Amino acids: CASSLPRKSSYNEQFF. Filled out from reference TRBV5-8 and TRBJ2-1, the complete variable domain reads EAGVTQSPTHLIKTRGQQATLRCSPISGHTSVYWYQQALGLGLQFLLWYDEGEERNRGNFPPRFSGRQFPNYSSELNVNALELEDSALYLCASSLPRKSSYNEQFFGPGTRLTVL.